The rows below give T cell receptor beta chains drawn from one sample of a study of blood T cell repertoires in COVID-19. Assay used: immunoSEQ multiplex PCR; TCRdb lists only in-frame clones, some missing. The table records just over 300,000 clones, 70% to 90% of them present only once. Sample: PBMCs or T cells enriched from blood (not recorded which). These receptors all stem from a man in his thirties or forties who had recovered from COVID-19. Each CDR3 is given with its conserved first and last residue. The D gene is left open where the match is weak. Clone size is shown for a subset of rows, as once, few, many or a class of expanded clone.

TRBD1	TRBJ2-7	NA	TRBV5-6	TGTGCCAGCAGCTGGACGGGACAGTCAACCTACGAGCAGTACTTC	CASSWTGQSTYEQYF
TRBD2	TRBJ2-2	NA	TRBV2	TGTGCCAGCAGGGCTAGCGGGGGTAACACCGGGGAGCTGTTTTTT	CASRASGGNTGELFF
TRBD1	TRBJ1-5	NA	TRBV4-3	TGCGCCAGCAGCCCGGACAGGGCGTCCAATCAGCCCCAGCATTTT	CASSPDRASNQPQHF
NA	TRBJ2-2	NA	TRBV2	TGTGCCAGCAGTGTGGTTCCGCGGGGGACACGAAGCCAGGGACGCACCGGGGAGCTGTTTTTT	CASSVVPRGTRSQGRTGELFF
NA	TRBJ2-2	few	TRBV19	TGTGCCAGTAGCCGCATGGGGGCCCTCACCGGGGAGCTGTTTTTT	CASSRMGALTGELFF
TRBD1	TRBJ1-2	once	TRBV29-1	TGCAGCGTTCTGGGACAGGGGGGTGAAGTATACACCTTC	CSVLGQGGEVYTF
TRBD2	TRBJ2-4	NA	TRBV15	TGTGCCACCAGCAGAGATTCGCGAGCGGGGGGGCCGAGGGCCAAAAACATTCAGTACTTC	CATSRDSRAGGPRAKNIQYF
NA	TRBJ1-2	NA	TRBV10-3	TGTGCCATCAGGCCAACAAACGTTAACTATGGCTACACCTTC	CAIRPTNVNYGYTF
NA	TRBJ2-2	NA	TRBV5-1	TGCGCCAGCAGCTTGGCCACGGGTCCCGGGGAGCTGTTTTTT	CASSLATGPGELFF
NA	TRBJ1-1	NA	TRBV11-1	TGTGCCAGCAGCTTAGTTGACAGGAACACTGAAGCTTTCTTT	CASSLVDRNTEAFF
NA	TRBJ1-6	NA	TRBV29-1	TGCAGCGTTCCTATATCCTCACATTCAAAACGCGAGGGACTTATCGGACTGAATTCACCCCTCCACTTT	CSVPISSHSKREGLIGLNSPLHF
NA	TRBJ1-1	NA	TRBV18	TGTGCCAGCTCATCCCAGGGGAGGGACACTGAAGCTTTCTTT	CASSSQGRDTEAFF
NA	TRBJ1-6	NA	TRBV6-5	TGTGCCAGCAGTTACTCGGGGACTTTCATTTCACCCCTCCACTTT	CASSYSGTFISPLHF
TRBD2	TRBJ2-7	once	TRBV5-4	TGTGCCAGCAGCCAATTGGTGATAGCGGGGGCGATTTCGCACTACGAGCAGTACTTC	CASSQLVIAGAISHYEQYF
NA	TRBJ1-4	NA	TRBV5-1	TGCGCCAGCAGCCCTCCGGGACACATGAATGAAAAACTGTTTTTT	CASSPPGHMNEKLFF
NA	TRBJ2-1	NA	TRBV5-1	TGCGCCAGCAGCTTTACGGGGGGCGACAATGAGCAGTTCTTC	CASSFTGGDNEQFF
NA	TRBJ2-2	NA	TRBV6-4	TGTGCCAGCAGTGGGGGGCCGGACACCGGGGAGCTGTTTTTT	CASSGGPDTGELFF
NA	TRBJ1-6	NA	TRBV7-3	TGTGCCAGCAGCTTAAATCAGGATTCACCCCTCCACTTT	CASSLNQDSPLHF
TRBD1	TRBJ1-6	NA	TRBV5-4	TGTGCCAGTCAGACAGGGGGAGTTCTGGATTCACCCCTCCACTTT	CASQTGGVLDSPLHF
NA	TRBJ1-1	NA	TRBV7-6	TGTGCCAGCAGCACAATAGGGGGTTCGGACACTGAAGCTTTCTTT	CASSTIGGSDTEAFF
NA	TRBJ2-2	many	TRBV9	TGTGCCAGCAGCGCACATGTAGTTCGGGGCGGGGAGCTGTTTTTT	CASSAHVVRGGELFF
TRBD2	TRBJ2-1	few	TRBV7-3	TGTGCCAGCAGCTTAATGAAGCGGGGGGACCCCTACAATGAGCAGTTCTTC	CASSLMKRGDPYNEQFF
NA	TRBJ1-5	NA	TRBV7-2	TGTGCCAGCAGCTTACGAGGGGGTAATCAGCCCCAGCATTTT	CASSLRGGNQPQHF
NA	TRBJ2-1	NA	TRBV29-1	TGCAGCGTTGAAGAGTGGGGCCCCTACAATGAGCAGTTCTTC	CSVEEWGPYNEQFF
NA	TRBJ1-1	NA	TRBV9	TGTGCCAGCAGCGGGGGGCCCATCCCGGCTTTCTTT	CASSGGPIPAFF
TRBD1	TRBJ2-2	NA	TRBV18	TGTGCCAGCTCACCCAGGGACAGCCCGGCCGGGGAGCTGTTTTTT	CASSPRDSPAGELFF